These 12 T cell receptor beta chains came from one sample sequenced in a study of T cells after yellow fever vaccination. One entry per CDR3 protein results from TCRdb running MiXCR on the 5' RACE reads. The data contain some 120,000 distinct CDR3 sequences, 8.4% of them singletons. Sequenced material: CD8+ T cells sorted from PBMCs, taken 45 days after the yellow fever booster vaccination. Receptors originate from a man under 40 who received the YFV17D yellow fever vaccine.

In this sample, this clonotype turned up many times. The chain is built from TRBV7-6 and TRBJ2-3; 10 positions agree with TRBD2. The CDR3 extends over 15 amino acids. V was pared by 3 bases and J by 1 base, with 1 base of the junction left unmatched. The germline CDR1 and CDR2 sequences are SGHVS and FNYEAQ. CDR3 bases: TGTGCCAGCAGCTTCGGGACTAGCGGCACAGATACGCAGTATTTT. It is translated as CASSFGTSGTDTQYF.

This clonotype has only a few counts. The V call is TRBV28, the J call TRBJ2-1; the match to TRBD1 covers 8 bases. The CDR3 contains 13 residues. Trimming cost V 4 bases and J 9 bases; bases outside gene matches: 5. CDR1 is MDHEN and CDR2 is SYDVKM in the germline V gene. The CDR3 spells CASSSRGRREQFF. The CDR3 nucleotides read TGTGCCAGCAGTTCCAGGGGGCGGCGTGAGCAGTTCTTC.

This clonotype was observed a few times. The chain uses TRBV3-1 and TRBJ1-6; 8 bases line up with TRBD1. Looked up from germline, CDR1 is LGHDT and CDR2 is YNNKEL (reference sequence). The CDR3 runs to 14 residues. The junction had 10 bases not matched to a gene; V was cut back by 9 bases and J by 9 bases. The CDR3 region has the DNA TGTGCCAGAAATACCGGGACAGGCACTTCACCCCTCCACTTT. Its translation: CARNTGTGTSPLHF.

This clonotype occurred many times. The chain employs TRBV10-1 and TRBJ2-2; D possibly corresponds to TRBD1 (6 bases). The CDR3 loop spans 13 amino acids. Germline V gives CDR1 WNHNN, CDR2 SYGVQD (reference sequence). The V gene lost 10 bases and the J gene lost 2 bases, with 11 bases spanning the gap. DNA of the CDR3: TGCGCCACCCAGGACAGAAACACCGGGGAGCTGTTTTTT. Amino acids: CATQDRNTGELFF.

With respect to this clonotype: A much bigger clone sits one base away, suggesting this may be a read error. V usage is TRBV28 and J usage is TRBJ2-7; 14 bases fit TRBD2. Germline V gives CDR1 MDHEN, CDR2 SYDVKM. CDR3 length: 16 residues. V shed 6 bases and J 0 bases; nucleotides not matched to a gene: 4. CDR3 amino acids: CASRRLAGGSSYEQYF. CDR3 nucleotides: TGTGCCAGCAGGCGACTAGCGGGAGGGTCCTCCTACGAGCAGTACTTC.

This clonotype was seen repeatedly, ten times or more. The rearrangement uses TRBV29-1 and TRBJ2-7, with D tentatively TRBD2 (6 bases). The CDR3 totals 14 residues. Trimming stripped 4 bases from V and 0 bases from J, with 13 bases between. Germline CDR1 SQVTM, CDR2 ANQGSEA. The CDR3 reads CSVVRAGISYEQYF. For the CDR3, the DNA is TGCAGCGTTGTCCGTGCGGGAATCTCCTACGAGCAGTACTTC.

The J gene is TRBJ2-3, the V gene TRBV18; TRBD1 matches 10 bases. This CDR3 spans 16 amino acids. With V trimmed by 2 bases and J by 4 bases, 6 bases remained unmatched. Germline CDR1 KGHSH, CDR2 LQKENI. The CDR3 bases are TGTGCCAGCTCACCAAACCGGGACAGGGGAGCAGATACGCAGTATTTT. It encodes CASSPNRDRGADTQYF.

There are many counts of this clonotype. The genes are TRBV13 and TRBJ2-7, with D unresolved. The germline gives CDR1 PRHDT, CDR2 FYEKMQ (reference sequence). Trimming stripped 0 bases from V and 10 bases from J, with 7 bases between. The CDR3 runs 11 residues. The CDR3, as DNA: TGTGCCAGCAGCTTAGGGGAGAAACAGTACTTC. Encoded protein: CASSLGEKQYF.

This clonotype was counted ten times or more. The chain recombines TRBV15 with TRBJ1-1; no clear D. Per the germline V gene, CDR1 is LNHNV and CDR2 is YYDKDF (reference sequence). The germline V and J ends were trimmed by 1 base and 1 base, with 7 bases remaining between them. This CDR3 is built from 14 residues. CDR3: CATSRVAENTEAFF. The DNA for the CDR3 is TGTGCCACCAGCAGAGTTGCCGAGAACACTGAAGCTTTCTTT.

The chain is built from TRBV6-1 and TRBJ2-7, with D possibly matching TRBD2 (6 bases). In germline, CDR1 is MNHNS, CDR2 SASEGT. This CDR3 has 13 residues. With 6 bases removed from V and 2 bases from J, the gap between germline ends came to 11 bases. The CDR3 reads CASSAGPTYEQYF. DNA for the CDR3: TGTGCCAGCAGCGCGGGACCAACCTACGAGCAGTACTTC.

This clonotype was seen repeatedly, ten times or more. V and J are TRBV7-8 and TRBJ2-7, with TRBD1 identical over 7 bases. CDR1 and CDR2 from the germline V gene are SGHVS and FQNEAQ. This CDR3 has 16 residues. The ends lost 5 bases at V and 2 bases at J; junction bases unmatched: 12. The CDR3 nucleotides read TGTGCCAGCAGCGACGATGACAGGGTACAAACCTACGAGCAGTACTTC. It specifies CASSDDDRVQTYEQYF.

As regards this clonotype: With a much larger clone just one base away, this may be a read error. The rearrangement links TRBV5-5 to TRBJ1-1; weak D call: TRBD1 (6 bases). Per the germline V gene, CDR1 is SGHKS and CDR2 is YYEKEE (reference sequence). CDR3 length equals 15 residues. The CDR3 protein is CASSLVGGMNTESFF. The CDR3 bases are TGTGCCAGCAGCTTGGTAGGGGGGATGAACACTGAATCTTTCTTT.